The 27 T cell receptor beta chains below come from one sample, sequenced in a study of cytomegalovirus exposure and HLA in healthy donors. The PCR contained 60 Vbeta and 13 Jbeta primers. Generated by immunoSEQ multiplex PCR, the TCRdb table keeps only in-frame clones and is missing some. The sample carries approximately 150,000 clones, more than 60% recorded once. What was sequenced was PBMCs. These receptors came from a woman between 40 and 55 years old in good health and CMV-seropositive.

The chain couples TRBV2 to TRBJ2-3; 12 bases map to TRBD2. The ends lost 4 bases at V and 0 bases at J; junction bases unmatched: 5. CDR1 is SNHLY and CDR2 is FYNNEI in the germline V gene. The CDR3 extends over 17 amino acids. CDR3 in amino acids: CASSASGGGYSTDTQYF. The CDR3, as DNA: TGTGCCAGCAGTGCTAGCGGGGGGGGTTATAGCACAGATACGCAGTATTTT.

This chain connects TRBV6-1 to TRBJ1-2, with D tentatively TRBD1 (5 bases). CDR1 is MNHNS and CDR2 is SASEGT in the germline V gene. V was cut by 3 bases and J by 7 bases, with 21 bases left in between. The CDR3 loop spans 16 amino acids. Here the CDR3 reads CASSEGGGRVYIGYTF. The CDR3 region has the DNA TGTGCCAGCAGTGAGGGCGGGGGAAGGGTATATATTGGCTACACCTTC.

CDR3 coding DNA: TGTGCCAGCAGCTCGGGACTAGCGGGGCAAGAGACCCAGTACTTC. It specifies CASSSGLAGQETQYF. The chain employs TRBV5-8 and TRBJ2-5; TRBD2 agrees at 13 bases. This CDR3 region has 15 residues. In germline, CDR1 is SGHTS, CDR2 YDEGEE. V gave up 3 bases and J gave up 2 bases; unmatched junction bases: 1.

The rearrangement joins TRBV5-1 to TRBJ1-1; 9 bases align to TRBD1. The CDR3 is made up of 13 amino acids. Germline assignment: CDR1 SGHRS and CDR2 YFSETQ. V was pared by 5 bases and J by 6 bases, with 5 bases of the junction left unmatched. The CDR3: CASSRGQGSEAFF. The CDR3 region has the DNA TGCGCCAGCAGTAGAGGACAGGGGTCTGAAGCTTTCTTT.

The gene calls are TRBV19 and TRBJ1-5; 10 nucleotides agree with TRBD1. The CDR3 is 16 residues long. J gave up 6 bases and V 2 bases, and 7 bases lay outside the gene matches. Germline CDR1 and CDR2: LNHDA and SQIVND (reference sequence). The CDR3 DNA reads TGTGCCAGTAGTATAAGGGACAGGGGCACGGGTCAGCCCCAGCATTTT. Its translation is CASSIRDRGTGQPQHF.

This chain joins TRBV18 and TRBJ2-7; 11 nucleotides agree with TRBD2. The germline V gene encodes CDR1 KGHSH and CDR2 LQKENI. The CDR3 has 17 amino acids. V trimming: 3 bases; J trimming: 4 bases; junction bases outside the gene matches: 11. The CDR3 spells CASSPIASASGGYEQYF. The CDR3 coding sequence is TGTGCCAGCTCACCGATTGCTAGTGCTAGCGGGGGGTACGAGCAGTACTTC.

This chain links TRBV15 with TRBJ1-2, with 9 bases aligning to TRBD1. V trimming: 3 bases; J trimming: 8 bases; junction bases outside the gene matches: 7. In germline, CDR1 is LNHNV, CDR2 YYDKDF (reference sequence). This CDR3 contains 14 residues. The CDR3 DNA follows: TGTGCCACCAGCAGCGCCACAGGGGGCCGAGGCTACACCTTC. Encoded protein: CATSSATGGRGYTF.

V and J are TRBV4-3 and TRBJ2-7; a possible D gene is TRBD2 (5 bases). V lost 0 bases, J lost 4 bases, and 16 bases lay in between. The CDR3 is made up of 16 amino acids. Looked up from germline, CDR1 is LGHNA and CDR2 is YSLEER. CDR3 in amino acids: CASSQDRGAREYEQYF. The DNA for the CDR3 is TGCGCCAGCAGCCAAGATCGAGGCGCCCGGGAATACGAGCAGTACTTC.

Details on this clone: One end of the junction does not line up with germline, which may come from a read error. The chain has TRBV7-8 and TRBJ1-2; 8 positions agree with TRBD1. CDR1 is SGHVS and CDR2 is FQNEAQ in the germline V gene. The CDR3 has 12 amino acids. The CDR3 reads CASSVGQGDRSF. For the CDR3, the DNA is TGTGCCAGCAGCGTAGGACAGGGCGATAGGTCCTTC.

This chain uses TRBV9 with TRBJ2-1; 11 bases line up with TRBD2. CDR1 is SGDLS and CDR2 is YYNGEE in the germline V gene. V was clipped by 0 bases and J by 3 bases; unmatched bases: 2. The CDR3 is 16 residues long. Written as DNA, the CDR3 is TGTGCCAGCAGCGTAGTAGGGACTAGCGGCTACAATGAGCAGTTCTTC. It translates to CASSVVGTSGYNEQFF.

V usage is TRBV27 and J usage is TRBJ2-1; D perhaps matches TRBD1 (5 bases). The ends were cut back, 3 bases at V and 3 bases at J, with 18 bases in the middle. The CDR3 is made up of 17 amino acids. The germline V gene encodes CDR1 MNHEY and CDR2 SMNVEV (reference sequence). CDR3 loop: CASSFLPPQTDYNEQFF. CDR3 DNA: TGTGCCAGCAGTTTCCTTCCTCCCCAGACAGACTACAATGAGCAGTTCTTC.

The J gene is TRBJ1-3, the V gene TRBV2; tentative D call: TRBD1 (6 bases). V lost 9 bases and J 7 bases, leaving 19 bases between the germline ends. There are 14 residues in the CDR3. The germline V gene encodes CDR1 SNHLY and CDR2 FYNNEI. The CDR3 protein is CASQNQGSRNTIYF. Written as DNA, the CDR3 is TGTGCCAGTCAAAACCAGGGGAGCCGCAACACCATATATTTT.

CDR3 amino acids: CASSFQGSDTGELFF. For the CDR3, the DNA is TGCGCCAGCAGCTTTCAGGGGTCGGACACCGGGGAGCTGTTTTTT. V usage is TRBV5-1 and J usage is TRBJ2-2; TRBD1 might be the D (6 bases). The germline V gene has CDR1 SGHRS and CDR2 YFSETQ. The CDR3 is 15 amino acids. Deletions cut 2 bases from V and 3 bases from J, with 11 bases between.

This chain links TRBV5-4 with TRBJ1-1; 7 bases map to TRBD1. V was pared by 0 bases and J by 2 bases, with 10 bases of the junction left unmatched. From germline, CDR1 is SGHNT and CDR2 YYREEE (reference sequence). The CDR3 loop spans 17 amino acids. The CDR3 nucleotides are TGTGCCAGCAGCTTGGGGGCGAGACGGGACAGTAACACTGAAGCTTTCTTT. The encoded protein is CASSLGARRDSNTEAFF.

This chain joins TRBV10-3 and TRBJ1-1; TRBD1 matches 8 bases. V shed 6 bases, J shed 2 bases, and the junction held 8 bases outside the gene matches. The CDR3 totals 15 residues. Germline V gene sequence: CDR1 ENHRY, CDR2 SYGVKD. The CDR3 spells CAIRGADRVNTEAFF. As DNA, the CDR3 is TGTGCCATCAGAGGGGCGGACAGGGTCAACACTGAAGCTTTCTTT.

This clone has just one count. The chain couples TRBV30 to TRBJ1-6; D not resolved. Trimming took 1 base from V and 0 from J, leaving 4 bases between them. CDR1 and CDR2 (germline): GTSNPN, SVGIG (reference sequence). The CDR3 is 14 amino acids. The CDR3, as DNA: TGTGCCTGGAGTGACAGCTCCTATAATTCACCCCTCCACTTT. It translates to CAWSDSSYNSPLHF.

The CDR3 DNA is TGTGCCAGCAGCTTAGGAGGGCGGCGGGGGCACCTCGAGCAGTACTTC. Amino acid sequence: CASSLGGRRGHLEQYF. The rearrangement links TRBV7-8 to TRBJ2-7; perhaps TRBD2 as D (7 bases). Looked up from germline, CDR1 is SGHVS and CDR2 is FQNEAQ. CDR3 size: 16 residues. V gave up 1 base and J gave up 6 bases, with 19 bases separating them.

This chain uses TRBV11-1 with TRBJ1-1; D uncertain. V was clipped by 3 bases and J by 6 bases, with 14 bases between them. Per the germline V gene, CDR1 is SGHAT and CDR2 is FQDESV (reference sequence). The CDR3 is made up of 14 amino acids. CDR3: CASSFGMGIAEAFF. The CDR3 nucleotides are TGTGCCAGCAGCTTCGGGATGGGGATAGCTGAAGCTTTCTTT.

The chain recombines TRBV6-1 with TRBJ2-1, with TRBD1 identical over 7 bases. Trimming cost V 4 bases and J 6 bases; bases outside gene matches: 9. Germline V gene sequence: CDR1 MNHNS, CDR2 SASEGT. The CDR3 sequence is 15 residues long. The CDR3 reads CASSVRDSFINEQFF. CDR3 DNA: TGTGCCAGCAGTGTCCGGGACAGTTTTATCAATGAGCAGTTCTTC.

The CDR3 sequence: CASSRTAGLSYEQYF. The CDR3, as DNA: TGTGCCAGCAGCCGCACGGCAGGCCTCTCCTACGAGCAGTACTTC. This sequence joins TRBV11-1 and TRBJ2-7; the D is unclear. The V and J ends lost 5 bases and 0 bases respectively, with 14 bases between them. This CDR3 has 15 residues. Germline V gives CDR1 SGHAT, CDR2 FQDESV (reference sequence). Drawing the rest from reference TRBV11-1 and TRBJ2-7, the complete variable domain is EAEVAQSPRYKITEKSQAVAFWCDPISGHATLYWYRQILGQGPELLVQFQDESVVDDSQLPKDRFSAERLKGVDSTLKIQPAELGDSAMYLCASSRTAGLSYEQYFGPGTRLTVT.

This clone was observed once. The CDR3 protein is CASSLAERRGHYEQYF. CDR3 bases: TGCGCCAGCAGCTTGGCCGAGCGGCGGGGCCACTACGAGCAGTACTTC. The chain has TRBV5-1 and TRBJ2-7, with D tentatively TRBD2 (6 bases). CDR3 size: 16 residues. CDR1 and CDR2 (germline): SGHRS, YFSETQ. Deletions cut 0 bases from V and 3 bases from J, with 16 bases between.

V gene TRBV19 combines with J gene TRBJ2-1; 10 positions match TRBD2. This CDR3 has 18 amino acids. Germline V gene lookup returns CDR1 LNHDA and CDR2 SQIVND (reference sequence). The V segment lost 3 bases and the J segment 0 bases; nucleotides outside the gene matches: 8. The CDR3 DNA is TGTGCCAGTAGTATGGGGAGCGGGGGGGTGAGCTCCTACAATGAGCAGTTCTTC. Its translation is CASSMGSGGVSSYNEQFF.

The chain uses TRBV21-1 and TRBJ1-1; the table's D gene call, TRBD1, was not cross checked with the DNA. TRBV21-1 is given as a pseudogene. The CDR3 totals 14 residues. DNA for the CDR3: TGTGCCAGCAGCAAAGTTTCAGGGGACACTGAAGCTTTCTTT. Amino acids: CASSKVSGDTEAFF.

The genes are TRBV28 and TRBJ2-4, with 7 bases identical to TRBD2. The CDR3 sequence is 16 residues long. V was pared by 8 bases and J by 6 bases, with 16 bases of the junction left unmatched. CDR1 and CDR2 from the germline V gene are MDHEN and SYDVKM. CDR3 protein: CASADGGNWGGNIQYF. CDR3 coding DNA: TGTGCCAGCGCTGACGGCGGGAATTGGGGGGGAAACATTCAGTACTTC.

This chain joins TRBV30 and TRBJ1-1; 7 bases align to TRBD1. The V gene end was trimmed by 4 bases and the J gene end by 4 bases; junction bases not matched to a gene: 6. The germline gives CDR1 GTSNPN, CDR2 SVGIG (reference sequence). The CDR3 totals 13 residues. CDR3 protein: CAWTTGFGTEAFF. The CDR3 nucleotides are TGTGCCTGGACGACAGGGTTTGGCACTGAAGCTTTCTTT.

The chain links TRBV5-1 to TRBJ2-7; 7 positions agree with TRBD1. With V trimmed by 7 bases and J by 3 bases, 4 bases remained unmatched. Germline-derived CDR1 and CDR2 are SGHRS and YFSETQ. The CDR3 runs to 12 residues. CDR3 region: CASGDSYYEQYF. Here the CDR3 DNA reads TGCGCCAGCGGGGACAGTTACTACGAGCAGTACTTC.

CDR3: CASSSSPGNYGYTF. CDR3 in DNA: TGCGCCAGCAGCTCCTCACCGGGGAACTATGGCTACACCTTC. The rearrangement joins TRBV5-1 to TRBJ1-2; D is unclear. This CDR3 comprises 14 residues. Trimming pared 3 bases from V and 2 bases from J, leaving 11 bases between. Germline V CDR1 and CDR2: SGHRS, YFSETQ. The whole variable domain, filled in from reference TRBV5-1 and TRBJ1-2, reads KAGVTQTPRYLIKTRGQQVTLSCSPISGHRSVSWYQQTPGQGLQFLFEYFSETQRNKGNFPGRFSGRQFSNSRSEMNVSTLELGDSALYLCASSSSPGNYGYTFGSGTRLTVV.